The present TCR beta chain was sequenced within a study of beta chain features in type 1 diabetes. Study details: No patient-donor differences in age, gender, total cells or subset yield. Overall study results and limits: People with Type 1 diabetes carried modestly yet significantly shorter TCRB CDR3s in all four CD4+ subsets. Reduced insertions and increased deletions marked VDJ junctions in type 1 diabetes patients.

With respect to this clone: What it binds is unknown.

Since all of the isolated RNA was reverse transcribed, expressed TCRB transcripts were what got sequenced. Produced via immunoSEQ multiplex PCR; TCRdb's table is partial and in-frame only. The sample consists of some 900,000 clones, 15% to 20% of them appearing once. Germline loops: CDR1 LGHNA, CDR2 YNFKEQ. CDR3 length: 17 residues. V was trimmed by 0 bases and J by 2 bases, leaving 16 bases between them. Sequencing was carried out using naive CD4+ T cells from blood. The receptor was isolated from a woman aged 18-29 years in good health. V gene TRBV4-2 combines with J gene TRBJ2-5; D may be TRBD1 (5 bases). The DNA for the CDR3 is TGTGCCAGCAGCCAAGATTGGGCTAGGGGATTGCAAGAGACCCAGTACTTC. Translating it yields CASSQDWARGLQETQYF.